Listed below are T cell receptor beta chains from one sample, sequenced in a study of CD8 T cells in ankylosing spondylitis. TCRdb re-derived calls from the 5' RACE reads in MiXCR, one entry per CDR3 protein. The table has 25,000 to 35,000 distinct CDR3 sequences, around 5% seen once. Material: blood, either unsorted or a sorted T cell fraction (not recorded which). Receptors were obtained from a female donor with ankylosing spondylitis or in good health (not recorded which). Each CDR3 is given with its conserved first and last residue. The D gene is left open where the match is weak. Part of the rows lack a size; the others show once, few, many or a class for expanded clones.

d_call	j_call	clone_size	v_call	cdr3_aa	cdr3_nt
TRBD2	TRBJ2-5	many	TRBV9	CASSIAPGGQETQYF	TGTGCCAGCAGCATCGCCCCGGGGGGCCAAGAGACCCAGTACTTC
-	TRBJ2-2	many	TRBV9	CASSVAPNGELFF	TGTGCCAGCAGCGTAGCCCCCAACGGGGAGCTGTTTTTT
TRBD2	TRBJ2-5	many	TRBV9	CASSPLPGLAGEETQYF	TGTGCCAGCAGCCCTCTCCCGGGACTAGCGGGGGAGGAGACCCAGTACTTC
TRBD2	TRBJ2-3	many	TRBV9	CASSVGSSGTGDTQYF	TGTGCCAGCAGCGTAGGATCTAGCGGGACCGGTGACACGCAGTATTTT
-	TRBJ2-1	-	TRBV9	CASSVVAASYNEQFF	TGTGCCAGCAGCGTAGTGGCCGCCTCCTACAATGAGCAGTTCTTC
TRBD1	TRBJ1-4	many	TRBV9	CASSVAGQGNEKLFF	TGTGCCAGCAGCGTAGCGGGACAGGGGAATGAAAAACTGTTTTTT
TRBD1	TRBJ2-7	medium-sized	TRBV9	CASSEYGTDSYEQYF	TGTGCCAGCAGCGAATACGGGACAGACTCCTACGAGCAGTACTTC
TRBD1	TRBJ1-6	many	TRBV9	CASSASTGNNSPLHF	TGTGCCAGCAGCGCCTCGACAGGGAATAATTCACCCCTCCACTTT
-	TRBJ2-5	many	TRBV9	CASSERAPGGETQYF	TGTGCCAGCAGCGAGAGGGCCCCAGGGGGGGAGACCCAGTACTTC
-	TRBJ1-5	many	TRBV24-1	CATSYTSPGYSNQPQHF	TGTGCCACCAGTTACACCAGTCCAGGTTATAGCAATCAGCCCCAGCATTTT
-	TRBJ2-1	many	TRBV9	CASSVGLPTYNEQFF	TGTGCCAGCAGCGTGGGACTCCCTACATACAATGAGCAGTTCTTC
TRBD2	TRBJ2-1	-	TRBV9	CASSAKTSWQYNEQFF	TGTGCCAGCAGCGCCAAGACTAGCTGGCAGTACAATGAGCAGTTCTTC
TRBD1	TRBJ2-1	many	TRBV9	CASSVAGGLYNEQFF	TGTGCCAGCAGCGTAGCAGGGGGCCTCTACAATGAGCAGTTCTTC
-	TRBJ2-3	-	TRBV9	CASSVGQVRKDTQYF	TGTGCCAGCAGCGTAGGACAGGTTAGGAAGGATACGCAGTATTTT
-	TRBJ2-5	many	TRBV9	CASSVGAAGWNPFRETQYF	TGTGCCAGCAGCGTAGGGGCGGCGGGTTGGAATCCCTTCCGAGAGACCCAGTACTTC
-	TRBJ1-2	medium-sized	TRBV9	CASSVGGGSYGYTF	TGTGCCAGCAGCGTAGGAGGGGGGAGCTATGGCTACACCTTC